One and the same sample provided the 32 T cell receptor beta chains below, sequenced in a study of T cells after yellow fever vaccination. TCRdb passed the 5' RACE reads through MiXCR, listing each CDR3 protein once. The sample includes under 400,000 distinct CDR3 sequences, 9.5% to 13% of them seen just once. Sequencing was performed on PBMCs, taken on the day of the first yellow fever vaccination. The receptor source for this set is a man between 18 and 29 years old who received the YFV17D yellow fever vaccine.

There are a few counts of this clonotype. The chain links TRBV4-3 to TRBJ2-1; the match to TRBD2 covers 7 bases. This CDR3 comprises 15 residues. The germline V gene encodes CDR1 LGHNA and CDR2 YSLEER. After removal of 3 bases from V and 7 bases from J, the junction contained 9 bases not matched to a gene. CDR3 region: CASSHGGWSANEQFF. Here the CDR3 DNA reads TGCGCCAGCAGCCACGGGGGGTGGTCCGCGAATGAGCAGTTCTTC.

This chain joins TRBV4-1 and TRBJ2-3; D gene uncertain. V lost 4 bases and J lost 1, with 12 bases in between. This CDR3 contains 15 residues. Per germline, CDR1 MGHRA and CDR2 YSYEKL. The CDR3 region has the DNA TGCGCCAGCAGCCCCACTATAACACGCACAGATACGCAGTATTTT. Encoded protein: CASSPTITRTDTQYF.

In this sample, this clonotype turned up a few times. The gene calls are TRBV4-3 and TRBJ2-1; D is undetermined. V dropped 2 bases and J dropped 5 bases, with 13 bases sitting between them. This CDR3 comprises 15 residues. The germline V gene has CDR1 LGHNA and CDR2 YSLEER. The CDR3 DNA reads as TGCGCCAGCAGCCAATTCAGGATGACGGACAATGAGCAGTTCTTC. It yields the protein CASSQFRMTDNEQFF.

This clonotype came up a few times. The chain has TRBV5-8 and TRBJ1-2; D perhaps matches TRBD1 (5 bases). The V and J ends lost 4 bases and 0 bases respectively, with 13 bases between them. Per germline, CDR1 SGHTS and CDR2 YDEGEE. CDR3 size: 15 residues. The CDR3 sequence: CASSQWDGANYGYTF. CDR3 sequence (DNA): TGTGCCAGCAGCCAGTGGGACGGAGCTAACTATGGCTACACCTTC.

V and J are TRBV6-5 and TRBJ2-2, with D perhaps being TRBD1 or TRBD2 (5 bases each). This CDR3 comprises 15 residues. Germline V lookup: CDR1 MNHEY, CDR2 SVGAGI. The germline V and J ends were trimmed by 0 bases and 4 bases, with 9 bases remaining between them. CDR3 amino acids: CASSYSAGTTGELFF. CDR3 nucleotide sequence: TGTGCCAGCAGTTACTCGGCCGGGACCACCGGGGAGCTGTTTTTT.

There are a few counts of this clonotype. The genes are TRBV12-3 or TRBV12-4 and TRBJ2-3, with a tentative D call TRBD2 (5 bases). V was cut by 4 bases and J by 3 bases, with 17 bases left in between. There are 16 residues in the CDR3. The CDR3 sequence is CASSSLRSKRTDTQYF. The CDR3 nucleotides read TGTGCCAGCAGTTCCCTAAGGTCGAAGCGGACAGATACGCAGTATTTT.

This clonotype was counted a few times. The chain recombines TRBV5-1 with TRBJ1-4, with D uncertain. The CDR3 sequence is 14 residues long. The germline V gene has CDR1 SGHRS and CDR2 YFSETQ. Trimming took 3 bases from V and 4 from J, leaving 10 bases between them. The CDR3 region is CASSWRINNEKLFF. CDR3 DNA sequence: TGCGCCAGCAGCTGGAGGATAAATAATGAAAAACTGTTTTTT.

This clonotype was recorded a few times. The chain has TRBV19 and TRBJ1-2, with unresolved D. The germline V gene has CDR1 LNHDA and CDR2 SQIVND (reference sequence). The V gene lost 9 bases and the J gene lost 8 bases, with 16 bases spanning the gap. CDR3 length equals 12 residues. Written as DNA, the CDR3 is TGTGCCAGCAATAGGCACGGGAGCGGCTACACCTTC. Amino acid sequence: CASNRHGSGYTF.

The chain links TRBV7-6 to TRBJ1-2; TRBD1 is a possible D gene (6 bases). The CDR3 is 15 residues long. V was trimmed by 1 base and J by 2 bases, leaving 11 bases between them. Germline CDR1 SGHVS, CDR2 FNYEAQ. CDR3 bases: TGTGCCAGCAGCTTAGGGTCAGGGGCGAACTATGGCTACACCTTC. Translated, it gives CASSLGSGANYGYTF.

The gene calls are TRBV28 and TRBJ1-1; D not certain. The V and J ends lost 11 bases and 2 bases respectively, with 18 bases between them. The CDR3 has 14 amino acids. The V gene's germline CDR1 is MDHEN and CDR2 SYDVKM. The CDR3 sequence is CAVLSEAYNTEAFF. The CDR3 coding sequence is TGTGCCGTCCTCTCCGAGGCATATAACACTGAAGCTTTCTTT.

The V call is TRBV5-1, the J call TRBJ1-2; maybe TRBD1 (5 bases). The CDR3 consists of 13 residues. Germline assignment: CDR1 SGHRS and CDR2 YFSETQ. Trimming cost V 0 bases and J 6 bases, with 9 bases left between them. CDR3 coding DNA: TGCGCCAGCAGCTTGGTCGGGACCCATGGCTACACCTTC. Its translation: CASSLVGTHGYTF.

V and J are TRBV4-3 and TRBJ2-7; 7 nucleotides match TRBD1. V was pared by 3 bases and J by 3 bases, with 11 bases of the junction left unmatched. Germline CDR1 is LGHNA and CDR2 is YSLEER. The length of the CDR3 is 16 residues. The CDR3 nucleotides read TGCGCCAGCAGCCAGGATAGGGACAGCTCACGCTACGAGCAGTACTTC. Amino acids: CASSQDRDSSRYEQYF.

The sample holds a few counts of this clonotype. CDR3: CAWSWGNQETQYF. CDR3 DNA: TGTGCCTGGAGCTGGGGAAACCAAGAGACCCAGTACTTC. This chain links TRBV30 with TRBJ2-5, with no clear D. Trimming shortened V by 3 bases and J by 0 bases, and 8 bases separated the two germline ends. CDR3 size: 13 residues. Germline V gene lookup returns CDR1 GTSNPN and CDR2 SVGIG (reference sequence). The full variable domain, in which reference TRBV30 and TRBJ2-5 provide the parts outside the CDR3, is SQTIHQWPATLVQPVGSPLSLECTVEGTSNPNLYWYRQAAGRGLQLLFYSVGIGQISSEVPQNLSASRPQDRQFILSSKKLLLSDSGFYLCAWSWGNQETQYFGPGTRLLVL.

This clonotype appeared many times. The chain employs TRBV20-1 and TRBJ1-2; D is uncertain. The germline V and J ends were trimmed by 2 bases and 12 bases, with 13 bases remaining between them. This CDR3 is 11 amino acids long. CDR1 and CDR2 from the germline V gene are DFQATT and SNEGSKA (reference sequence). CDR3 amino acids: CSARIEGMHTF. CDR3 DNA sequence: TGCAGTGCTAGAATTGAAGGGATGCACACCTTC.

The chain couples TRBV5-1 to TRBJ2-7, with a weak D call TRBD1 (6 bases). The CDR3 sequence is 17 residues long. From germline, CDR1 is SGHRS and CDR2 YFSETQ. Trimming stripped 6 bases from V and 1 base from J, with 23 bases between. The CDR3 DNA is TGCGCCAGCACGTCCGTAGGGGGAGCAATCCTTTCCTACGAGCAGTACTTC. It encodes CASTSVGGAILSYEQYF.

This clonotype was found a few times. The chain recombines TRBV7-3 with TRBJ1-1; D unresolved. The CDR3 has 13 amino acids. Germline CDR1 is SGHTA and CDR2 is FQGTGA. Trimming left V 4 bases short and J 0 bases short, with 6 bases between. In DNA, the CDR3 is TGTGCCAGCAGCTACTGGATGAACACTGAAGCTTTCTTT. As protein: CASSYWMNTEAFF.

This chain uses TRBV5-5 with TRBJ1-5, with a weak D call TRBD1 (5 bases). This CDR3 is 14 amino acids long. Germline V lookup: CDR1 SGHKS, CDR2 YYEKEE (reference sequence). V dropped 5 bases and J dropped 4 bases, with 13 bases sitting between them. The CDR3 is CASSMAEGNQPQHF. The CDR3 nucleotides read TGTGCCAGCAGTATGGCAGAGGGGAATCAGCCCCAGCATTTT.

This clonotype was picked up many times. V is TRBV7-2 and J is TRBJ1-5; D may be TRBD1 (5 bases). The germline V and J ends were trimmed by 5 bases and 5 bases, with 16 bases remaining between them. From germline, CDR1 is SGHTA and CDR2 FQGNSA. This CDR3 contains 15 residues. CDR3 region: CASSPHGGRDQPQHF. As DNA, the CDR3 is TGTGCCAGCAGCCCCCACGGGGGTCGAGATCAGCCCCAGCATTTT.

This clonotype has just a few counts. In nucleotides, the CDR3 is TGTGCCAGCTCCCGACGGACCGCCGGGGGAAATGAAAAACTGTTTTTT. Protein: CASSRRTAGGNEKLFF. The chain recombines TRBV18 with TRBJ1-4; tentatively, D is TRBD1 (5 bases). This CDR3 region has 16 residues. Germline CDR1 reads KGHSH; CDR2 reads LQKENI. The V and J ends lost 6 bases and 5 bases respectively, with 19 bases between them.

The chain employs TRBV7-2 and TRBJ2-3; D remains ambiguous. Between the trimmed V and J ends, which lost 7 bases and 1 base, there was a span of 12 bases. Germline loops: CDR1 SGHTA, CDR2 FQGNSA. The CDR3 is 14 amino acids. The CDR3 loop reads CASKWHEGTDTQYF. CDR3 nucleotides: TGTGCCAGCAAATGGCATGAGGGCACAGATACGCAGTATTTT.

This clonotype appeared a few times. The CDR3 nucleotides read TGTGCCAGCTCACCACCGCCCTGGACGACAGGAAACTATGGCTACACCTTC. Encoded protein: CASSPPPWTTGNYGYTF. This sequence joins TRBV18 and TRBJ1-2, with D possibly matching TRBD1 (6 bases). The CDR3 runs 17 residues. Germline V gives CDR1 KGHSH, CDR2 LQKENI. Trimming cost V 0 bases and J 2 bases, with 16 bases left between them.

The chain couples TRBV30 to TRBJ2-1; D ambiguous. Germline CDR1 and CDR2: GTSNPN and SVGIG (reference sequence). Deletions cut 1 base from V and 6 bases from J, with 10 bases between. This CDR3 contains 13 residues. Here the CDR3 reads CAWSGGQGNEQFF. CDR3 nucleotides: TGTGCCTGGAGTGGAGGCCAAGGCAATGAGCAGTTCTTC. The whole variable domain, filled in from reference TRBV30 and TRBJ2-1, reads SQTIHQWPATLVQPVGSPLSLECTVEGTSNPNLYWYRQAAGRGLQLLFYSVGIGQISSEVPQNLSASRPQDRQFILSSKKLLLSDSGFYLCAWSGGQGNEQFFGPGTRLTVL.

The chain joins TRBV7-2 to TRBJ1-5; no clear D gene. Germline V CDR1 and CDR2: SGHTA, FQGNSA. The CDR3 contains 13 residues. Trimming took 4 bases from V and 3 from J, leaving 7 bases between them. CDR3 nucleotides: TGTGCCAGCAGCTCGAGGGACAATCAGCCCCAGCATTTT. This gives the protein CASSSRDNQPQHF.

This clonotype was recorded a few times. V and J are TRBV7-2 and TRBJ2-7; D is tentatively TRBD1 or TRBD2 (5 bases each). The V gene's germline CDR1 is SGHTA and CDR2 FQGNSA. This CDR3 has 15 residues. Trimming took off 5 bases at V and 3 bases at J, with 17 bases between the two ends. In DNA form, the CDR3 reads TGTGCCAGCAGCGCCTTGGGGACCCTATACTACGAGCAGTACTTC. It yields the protein CASSALGTLYYEQYF.

The gene calls are TRBV6-5 and TRBJ2-1, with 7 bases fitting TRBD2. The germline V gene has CDR1 MNHEY and CDR2 SVGAGI. V gave up 6 bases and J gave up 2 bases; unmatched junction bases: 7. The CDR3 totals 15 residues. As DNA, the CDR3 is TGTGCCAGCAGCCGAGGACTAGAGCCCTACAATGAGCAGTTCTTC. Its translation is CASSRGLEPYNEQFF.

Only a few counts were recorded for this clonotype. The V gene is TRBV6-5, the J gene TRBJ1-1; the match to TRBD1 covers 10 bases. Trimming removed 6 bases from V and 4 bases from J; junction bases left unmatched: 14. Germline V gene lookup returns CDR1 MNHEY and CDR2 SVGAGI. The CDR3 length is 17 residues. CDR3 DNA: TGTGCCAGCAGAGTGACAGGGGGCTCGGGTTGGGTCACTGAAGCTTTCTTT. Its protein product is CASRVTGGSGWVTEAFF.

About this clonotype: The missing conserved phenylalanine or tryptophan at the end of this CDR3 makes a read error likely. The chain uses TRBV5-1 and TRBJ2-7, with D perhaps matching TRBD1 (6 bases). The length of the CDR3 is 12 residues. The ends were cut back, 7 bases at V and 6 bases at J, with 14 bases in the middle. CDR1 and CDR2 (germline): SGHRS, YFSETQ. The CDR3: CASYDRPSEQYS. CDR3 sequence (DNA): TGCGCCAGCTACGACAGGCCCTCCGAGCAGTACTCC.

This clonotype has a handful of counts. The CDR3 sequence is CSVPDRGGNQPQHF. The DNA for the CDR3 is TGCAGTGTCCCGGACAGGGGCGGCAATCAGCCCCAGCATTTT. This chain uses TRBV20-1 with TRBJ1-5, with 9 bases fitting TRBD1. This CDR3 has 14 amino acids. Germline V gene sequence: CDR1 DFQATT, CDR2 SNEGSKA (reference sequence). V trimming: 7 bases; J trimming: 2 bases; junction bases outside the gene matches: 6.

V usage is TRBV28 and J usage is TRBJ1-6, with a weak D call TRBD1 (5 bases). Germline CDR1 reads MDHEN; CDR2 reads SYDVKM. There are 15 residues in the CDR3. The germline V and J ends were trimmed by 6 bases and 10 bases, with 19 bases remaining between them. The CDR3 DNA reads as TGTGCCAGCAGGCAGGGACCGACTAGAATCTCACCCCTCCACTTT. Amino acid sequence: CASRQGPTRISPLHF. The variable domain in full, with the rest retrieved from reference TRBV28 and TRBJ1-6, is DVKVTQSSRYLVKRTGEKVFLECVQDMDHENMFWYRQDPGLGLRLIYFSYDVKMKEKGDIPEGYSVSREKKERFSLILESASTNQTSMYLCASRQGPTRISPLHFGNGTRLTVT.

This clonotype was seen ten or more times. The chain combines TRBV11-2 with TRBJ2-5; a possible D gene is TRBD2 (5 bases). Germline V gene lookup returns CDR1 SGHAT and CDR2 FQNNGV. This CDR3 is built from 12 residues. Trimming cost V 3 bases and J 7 bases, with 9 bases left between them. The CDR3 nucleotides read TGTGCCAGCAGCTTCCCGGGATCGACCCAGTACTTC. It is translated as CASSFPGSTQYF. Complete variable domain (other parts from reference TRBV11-2 and TRBJ2-5): EAGVAQSPRYKIIEKRQSVAFWCNPISGHATLYWYQQILGQGPKLLIQFQNNGVVDDSQLPKDRFSAERLKGVDSTLKIQPAKLEDSAVYLCASSFPGSTQYFGPGTRLLVL.

The rearrangement joins TRBV5-1 to TRBJ2-2; the match to TRBD1 covers 10 bases. This CDR3 is built from 15 residues. The germline gives CDR1 SGHRS, CDR2 YFSETQ. V trimming: 3 bases; J trimming: 5 bases; junction bases outside the gene matches: 4. CDR3 coding DNA: TGCGCCAGCAGCTACGGGACAGGGGATACCGGGGAGCTGTTTTTT. It is translated as CASSYGTGDTGELFF.

This clonotype was seen a few times. The chain recombines TRBV7-2 with TRBJ2-3; TRBD2 might be the D (7 bases). The ends were cut back, 8 bases at V and 5 bases at J, with 14 bases in the middle. The CDR3 covers 13 residues. Germline V CDR1 and CDR2: SGHTA, FQGNSA. CDR3 in amino acids: CASLGGGEDTQYF. DNA of the CDR3: TGTGCCAGCCTCGGAGGGGGGGAAGATACGCAGTATTTT.